A selection of T cell receptor beta chains follows, all from one sample in a study of Graves' ophthalmopathy and Graves' hyperthyroidism. TCRdb called the multiplex PCR reads again in MiXCR, with one record for every CDR3 protein. The sample shows 170,000 or so distinct CDR3 sequences, 30% to 45% of them seen only once. Sequenced: peripheral blood. All receptors come from a woman between 40 and 50 years old with Graves' ophthalmopathy. Both conserved end residues are part of each CDR3. The D gene is left open where the match is weak. Size values are once, few and many counts, or a class for expanded clones, and some rows have none.

V,D,size,J,DNA,CDR3
TRBV19,TRBD1,.,TRBJ2-7,TGTGCCAGTAGTATACAGGGGGCTTACTACGAGCAGTACTTC,CASSIQGAYYEQYF
TRBV6-2/TRBV6-3,.,.,TRBJ2-5,TGTGCCAGCAGTTACGGCGACGGCGTGGATAATACCCAGTACTTC,CASSYGDGVDNTQYF
TRBV28,TRBD1,few,TRBJ2-7,TGTGCCAGCAGTTTCGGGATAGGGGACAGGGGGTTGGAGCAGTACTTC,CASSFGIGDRGLEQYF
TRBV30,.,many,TRBJ1-2,TGTGCCTTGGAGCGGCCTCTCTATGGCTACACCTTC,CALERPLYGYTF
TRBV28,TRBD1,.,TRBJ2-7,TGTGCCAGCAGTTTAGAAGGGACAGGGGCGTCAAGGGAGCAGTACTTC,CASSLEGTGASREQYF
TRBV20-1,.,many,TRBJ1-2,TGCAGTGCTAGAGGGATCGGTTATGGCTACACCTTC,CSARGIGYGYTF
TRBV27,.,many,TRBJ1-5,TGTGCCAGCAGTTTATATTTCGGTCAGCCCCAGCATTTT,CASSLYFGQPQHF
TRBV2,.,.,TRBJ2-5,TGTGCCAGCAAGGCGGGATTTCAGCAAGAGACCCAGTACTTC,CASKAGFQQETQYF
TRBV28,.,.,TRBJ2-5,TGTGCCAGCATTAGTGGTGGGGTCGGAGAGACCCAGTACTTC,CASISGGVGETQYF
TRBV11-3,.,many,TRBJ2-7,TGTGCCAGCAGCTCCCACAACTACGAGCAGTACTTC,CASSSHNYEQYF
TRBV12-3/TRBV12-4,.,.,TRBJ1-5,TGTGCCAGCAGTACCGGGACGCCTAGCAATCAGCCCCAGCATTTT,CASSTGTPSNQPQHF
TRBV29-1,.,many,TRBJ2-6,TGCAGCGTTGGCATTGTACAGGTATCTGGGGCCAACGTCCTGACTTTC,CSVGIVQVSGANVLTF
TRBV6-5,.,many,TRBJ1-3,TGTGCCAGCAGCCTACAGGGCTCTGGAAACACCATATATTTT,CASSLQGSGNTIYF
TRBV6-5,TRBD1,many,TRBJ1-2,TGTGCCAGCAGTTACCCAGGGGGCGGCTACACCTTC,CASSYPGGGYTF
TRBV28,TRBD1,many,TRBJ1-5,TGTGCCAGCAGTCCGCTAGGACAGGGAGAAAATCAGCCCCAGCATTTT,CASSPLGQGENQPQHF
TRBV12-3/TRBV12-4,TRBD1,.,TRBJ2-5,TGTGCCAGCAGTTTTGGAAGGGGGCGGGTAGAGACCCAGTACTTC,CASSFGRGRVETQYF
TRBV6-5,.,many,TRBJ1-1,TGTGCCAGCAGTTCGTCGGGTACCGGTAACACTGAAGCTTTCTTT,CASSSSGTGNTEAFF
TRBV9,TRBD2,many,TRBJ2-7,TGTGCCAGCAGCGTCGGGACTAGCGCGATCTACGAGCAGTACTTC,CASSVGTSAIYEQYF
TRBV11-2,TRBD1,.,TRBJ2-7,TGTGCCAGCACCAGGGGGACCGATTACGAGCAGTACTTC,CASTRGTDYEQYF
TRBV6-1,TRBD1,many,TRBJ2-2,TGTGCCAGCAGTGATGATCTCGGGACAGGGAGCACCGGGGAGCTGTTTTTT,CASSDDLGTGSTGELFF
TRBV6-1,.,.,TRBJ1-2,TGTGCCAGCAGAGACCCTCACAGGGCGGGCTATGGCTACACCTTC,CASRDPHRAGYGYTF
TRBV28,.,.,TRBJ2-7,TGTGCCAGCAGTTTAACTCTAGGGGAGGGGGACGAGCAGTACTTC,CASSLTLGEGDEQYF
TRBV28,.,many,TRBJ1-1,TGTGCCAGCAGTTTCCTCCCCGGGTCGTCGAACACTGAAGCTTTCTTT,CASSFLPGSSNTEAFF
TRBV7-3,.,many,TRBJ1-2,TGTGCCAGCAGCTTATCCCGGCTTGGTGGCTACACCTTC,CASSLSRLGGYTF
TRBV2,TRBD1,many,TRBJ1-5,TGTGCCAGCAGTCGGGACAGGGGGTATAGCAATCAGCCCCAGCATTTT,CASSRDRGYSNQPQHF
TRBV19,.,.,TRBJ1-2,TGTGCCAGTAGTACCAAGATGTATGGCTACACCTTC,CASSTKMYGYTF
TRBV19,.,many,TRBJ2-7,TGTGCCAGTAGTATGAGGGGAACCTCCTACGAGCAGTACTTC,CASSMRGTSYEQYF
TRBV6-2/TRBV6-3,TRBD2,.,TRBJ2-7,TGTGCCAGCATTAGAGTCGCGGGAGCGTCATACGAGCAGTACTTC,CASIRVAGASYEQYF
TRBV12-3/TRBV12-4,.,.,TRBJ2-7,TGTGCCAGCAGTTTTGGGGGGCCTAGGTGGTACGAGCAGTACTTC,CASSFGGPRWYEQYF
TRBV30,.,.,TRBJ1-1,TGTGCCTGGAGTGTCGGGGGAGGAACTGAAGCTTTCTTT,CAWSVGGGTEAFF
TRBV6-1,.,.,TRBJ1-6,TGTGCCAGCAGTGGGCCCCCTCCAAATTCACCCCTCCACTTT,CASSGPPPNSPLHF
TRBV6-1,.,few,TRBJ2-7,TGTGCCAGCAGCCAGGGTGGCGAGCAGTACTTC,CASSQGGEQYF
TRBV6-2/TRBV6-3,TRBD1,.,TRBJ1-2,TGTGCCACCTTGGGACAGGGGAACTATGGCTACACCTTC,CATLGQGNYGYTF
TRBV18,.,many,TRBJ1-1,TGTGCCAGCTCACCACCGGCAGGGACTTACACTGAAGCTTTCTTT,CASSPPAGTYTEAFF
TRBV7-2,.,many,TRBJ2-2,TGTGCCAGCAGCCTTTCGTCCGGGGAGCTGTTTTTT,CASSLSSGELFF
TRBV12-3/TRBV12-4,TRBD2,once,TRBJ2-7,TGTGCCAGCAATCGCGGGAGGGCCGGTCCCGAGCAGTACTTC,CASNRGRAGPEQYF
TRBV29-1,.,many,TRBJ1-1,TGCAGCCCCCTGCGGTACACTGAAGCTTTCTTT,CSPLRYTEAFF
TRBV12-3/TRBV12-4,.,.,TRBJ1-3,TGTGCCAGCACTAGCGTCTCTGGAAACACCATATATTTT,CASTSVSGNTIYF
TRBV29-1,.,many,TRBJ2-2,TGCAGCGTTGAGGGTACTACAATGACCGGGGAGCTGTTTTTT,CSVEGTTMTGELFF
TRBV12-3/TRBV12-4,TRBD2,.,TRBJ2-7,TGTGCCAGCAGTTTAGCTAGCGGGATAGCCGAGCAGTACTTC,CASSLASGIAEQYF
TRBV6-2/TRBV6-3,.,.,TRBJ1-1,TGTGCCAGCAGTTACTTCGCTACGAACACTGAAGCTTTCTTT,CASSYFATNTEAFF
TRBV19,.,many,TRBJ1-2,TGTGCCAGTAGTCCCCAGGACGCTCCTAACTATGGCTACACCTTC,CASSPQDAPNYGYTF
TRBV3-1,.,many,TRBJ1-5,TGTGCCAGCAGCCAAGGACAGCTTAGCAATCAGCCCCAGCATTTT,CASSQGQLSNQPQHF
TRBV6-2/TRBV6-3,.,many,TRBJ2-5,TGTGCCAGCACTGACGCAGAACTCGTCAAGACCCAGTACTTC,CASTDAELVKTQYF